The source of this T cell receptor (beta chain) is a study of T cells after yellow fever vaccination. Study information: The SMART-Seq v4 Ultra Low Input method served to prepare the low-cell-number fractions.

The CDR3 covers 11 residues. The ends were cut back, 4 bases at V and 3 bases at J, with 4 bases in the middle. In germline, CDR1 is MDHEN, CDR2 SYDVKM. The TCR cDNA carried a universal primer site and UMIs from 5'RACE template switching. Using its own MiXCR run on the 5' RACE reads, TCRdb lists one record per CDR3 protein. The sample lists under 400,000 distinct CDR3 sequences; under 15% were seen once. This clonotype was observed at least ten times. What it recognizes is unknown. Findings of the study overall: Relatively few clonotypes were ones that appeared in both CD4 and CD8 compartments.

This rearrangement joins TRBV28 to TRBJ2-7; D is ambiguous. The origin of this receptor is a man between 18 and 35 years old who received the YFV17D yellow fever vaccine. The starting material was CD4+ T cells sorted from PBMCs, obtained 15 days after the yellow fever booster vaccination. In DNA, the CDR3 is TGTGCCAGCAGTTCTCTCTACGAGCAGTACGTC. This sequence encodes CASSSLYEQYV.